This T cell receptor (beta chain) was documented in a study of shared clonotypes between healthy human individuals. A note on this clone: Its antigen is unknown.

Study results and limitations: A handful of donors showed sharing of approximately 5% of naive CD4 clonotypes. The authors expected sequencing depth to affect clonotype sharing among donors. Naive subsets generally exceeded memory subsets in estimated richness. Blood was the sole source, and tissue repertoires probably differ.

The method was immunoSEQ multiplex PCR; TCRdb's version includes in-frame clones alone and lacks a portion of them. The sample records roughly 2 million clones, 95% being singletons. The specimen was naive CD4+ T cells sorted from blood. Subset reported: CD45RA+ positively selected. This receptor was identified in a man younger than 30 in good health.

The CDR3 is CASSREGNTIYF. The CDR3 DNA reads as TGTGCCAGCAGCAGGGAAGGAAACACCATATATTTT. The gene calls are TRBV6-5 and TRBJ1-3; tentative D call: TRBD1 (5 bases). Germline loops: CDR1 MNHEY, CDR2 SVGAGI. The CDR3 sequence is 12 residues long. V dropped 6 bases and J dropped 4 bases, with 7 bases sitting between them.